The 27 T cell receptor beta chains listed next were all sequenced from one sample in a study of CD4 T cells in relation to SARS-CoV-2 and coronaviruses. This table comes from immunoSEQ multiplex PCR, and its TCRdb copy is limited to in-frame clones, with some not included. The table shows 36,000 or so clones, with 70% to 85% occurring only once. Their antigen targets remain unknown. The material sequenced was memory CD4+ T cells from PBMCs, cultured in vitro. Source of these receptors: an adult with COVID-19.

The V call is TRBV5-1, the J call TRBJ1-5; D is unclear. The CDR3 is 13 amino acids. Germline lookup yields CDR1 SGHRS and CDR2 YFSETQ. Between the trimmed V and J ends, which lost 1 base and 6 bases, there was a span of 8 bases. The chain's CDR3 is CASSLHLGQPQHF. CDR3 DNA: TGCGCCAGCAGCTTGCATCTAGGTCAGCCCCAGCATTTT. Combining the CDR3 with reference TRBV5-1 and TRBJ1-5 gives the whole variable domain KAGVTQTPRYLIKTRGQQVTLSCSPISGHRSVSWYQQTPGQGLQFLFEYFSETQRNKGNFPGRFSGRQFSNSRSEMNVSTLELGDSALYLCASSLHLGQPQHFGDGTRLSIL.

A single count supports this clone. This chain joins TRBV29-1 and TRBJ1-4, with 7 bases matching TRBD1. Germline CDR1 is SQVTM and CDR2 is ANQGSEA. Losses at the gene ends were 5 bases for V and 8 bases for J; bases not matched to a gene: 11. The CDR3 spans 14 residues. The CDR3 bases are TGCAGCGTTAGGTACGGGACAGCAGGGGAAAAACTGTTTTTT. It codes for CSVRYGTAGEKLFF.

This clone was counted a few times. The V call is TRBV9, the J call TRBJ2-7; D unclear. V lost 2 bases, J lost 6 bases, and 15 bases lay in between. Germline CDR1 and CDR2: SGDLS and YYNGEE. CDR3 length: 14 amino acids. Here the CDR3 reads CASSVEPSWGEQYF. The CDR3 DNA follows: TGTGCCAGCAGCGTCGAGCCTTCCTGGGGCGAGCAGTACTTC.

The CDR3 here is CASMKGQLNTGELFF. The DNA for the CDR3 is TGTGCCAGTATGAAGGGACAACTTAACACCGGGGAGCTGTTTTTT. V is TRBV19 and J is TRBJ2-2, with D possibly matching TRBD1 (6 bases). Trimming shortened V by 7 bases and J by 2 bases, and 14 bases separated the two germline ends. Germline lookup yields CDR1 LNHDA and CDR2 SQIVND (reference sequence). The CDR3 has 15 residues.

This chain links TRBV24-1 with TRBJ2-1, with D unclear. The V end lost 2 bases, the J end lost 4 bases, and 23 bases lay between the germline ends. CDR1 is KGHDR, CDR2 SFDVKD, per germline. This CDR3 spans 19 amino acids. The CDR3 DNA follows: TGTGCCACCAGTGATTCCAACCCCCGTGTGTCCCCTGGATACAATGAGCAGTTCTTC. Translated, it gives CATSDSNPRVSPGYNEQFF.

This clone appeared a single time. J is TRBJ2-3 and V is TRBV7-6, with no clear D. The CDR3 runs to 16 residues. The germline V gene has CDR1 SGHVS and CDR2 FNYEAQ. With 5 bases removed from V and 0 bases from J, the gap between germline ends came to 15 bases. The CDR3 DNA is TGTGCCAGCAGCCCCGACCGGGCCCCCAGCACAGATACGCAGTATTTT. It translates to CASSPDRAPSTDTQYF.

V and J are TRBV25-1 and TRBJ1-1; TRBD1 might be the D (6 bases). Per the germline V gene, CDR1 is MGHDK and CDR2 is SYGVNS. Between the trimmed V and J ends, which lost 6 bases and 3 bases, there was a span of 11 bases. The CDR3 runs 13 residues. The CDR3 loop reads CASRGHQDTEAFF. CDR3 coding DNA: TGTGCCAGCAGGGGACATCAGGACACTGAAGCTTTCTTT. The entire variable domain, with the rest obtained from reference TRBV25-1 and TRBJ1-1, is as follows: EADIYQTPRYLVIGTGKKITLECSQTMGHDKMYWYQQDPGMELHLIHYSYGVNSTEKGDLSSESTVSRIRTEHFPLTLESARPSHTSQYLCASRGHQDTEAFFGQGTRLTVV.

The chain uses TRBV7-9 and TRBJ1-1; possibly TRBD1 for D (5 bases). Germline loops: CDR1 SEHNR, CDR2 FQNEAQ (reference sequence). The CDR3 has 14 residues. Trimming stripped 3 bases from V and 1 base from J, with 9 bases between. The CDR3 DNA follows: TGTGCCAGCAGCTTTGAGGGGAGGAACACTGAAGCTTTCTTT. Residues: CASSFEGRNTEAFF.

The chain links TRBV10-3 to TRBJ1-5, with D possibly TRBD1 on 6 matching bases. CDR1 ENHRY and CDR2 SYGVKD come from the germline V gene. CDR3 size: 13 residues. V was pared by 10 bases and J by 4 bases, with 14 bases between. The CDR3 region is CATRQDLNQPQHF. The DNA of the CDR3 is TGTGCCACACGACAGGACCTTAATCAGCCCCAGCATTTT.

This clone came up once. The chain employs TRBV28 and TRBJ1-4; the match to TRBD1 covers 9 bases. CDR3 length: 14 amino acids. Germline V gene data show CDR1 as MDHEN and CDR2 as SYDVKM. The junction had 2 bases not matched to a gene; V was cut back by 2 bases and J by 7 bases. The CDR3 loop is CASSLGDRAEKLFF. The CDR3 DNA reads as TGTGCCAGCAGTTTAGGGGACAGGGCTGAAAAACTGTTTTTT. Supplemented by reference TRBV28 and TRBJ1-4, the full variable domain reads DVKVTQSSRYLVKRTGEKVFLECVQDMDHENMFWYRQDPGLGLRLIYFSYDVKMKEKGDIPEGYSVSREKKERFSLILESASTNQTSMYLCASSLGDRAEKLFFGSGTQLSVL.

CDR3: CASSRGVLSTDTQYF. The CDR3 bases are TGTGCCAGCAGCCGGGGGGTCCTGAGCACAGATACGCAGTATTTT. The genes are TRBV11-3 and TRBJ2-3; 7 bases map to TRBD2. Germline V gene data show CDR1 as SGHNT and CDR2 as YENEEA. The CDR3 has 15 residues. J lost 0 bases, V lost 5 bases, and 5 bases had no gene match.

The table lists this clone with a few counts. The V and J genes are TRBV2 and TRBJ2-2; D unresolved. V was clipped by 5 bases and J by 6 bases, with 13 bases between them. CDR3 length equals 14 residues. CDR1 and CDR2 (germline): SNHLY, FYNNEI. CDR3 nucleotide sequence: TGTGCCAGCAGTCCTGGTTACCAGGCCGGGGAGCTGTTTTTT. Translation gives CASSPGYQAGELFF.

This chain connects TRBV19 to TRBJ1-5, with a possible D match to TRBD1 (5 bases). The CDR3 is 15 amino acids. Germline CDR1 LNHDA, CDR2 SQIVND (reference sequence). Trimming removed 5 bases from V and 1 base from J, with 12 bases in between. The DNA of the CDR3 is TGTGCCAGTAGTCCATGGGGGTTCAGCAATCAGCCCCAGCATTTT. Translated: CASSPWGFSNQPQHF.

This sequence joins TRBV4-1 and TRBJ1-2; possibly TRBD1 for D (6 bases). CDR1 is MGHRA and CDR2 is YSYEKL in the germline V gene. This CDR3 spans 14 amino acids. Between the trimmed V and J ends, which lost 4 bases and 2 bases, there was a span of 11 bases. CDR3 coding DNA: TGCGCCAGCAGCCGGACAGCCTCGAACTATGGCTACACCTTC. This translates into CASSRTASNYGYTF.

V and J are TRBV5-6 and TRBJ1-5; D call uncertain. This CDR3 comprises 14 residues. The V gene's germline CDR1 is SGHDT and CDR2 YYEEEE. The V end was cut by 0 bases, the J end by 4 bases, with 8 bases between. The CDR3 DNA reads as TGTGCCAGCAGCTTGGGCCAGATAAATCAGCCCCAGCATTTT. Its translation: CASSLGQINQPQHF. Looking up the rest from reference TRBV5-6 and TRBJ1-5 gives the full variable domain: DAGVTQSPTHLIKTRGQQVTLRCSPKSGHDTVSWYQQALGQGPQFIFQYYEEEERQRGNFPDRFSGHQFPNYSSELNVNALLLGDSALYLCASSLGQINQPQHFGDGTRLSIL.

This rearrangement joins TRBV24-1 to TRBJ2-7, with D unresolved. V dropped 3 bases and J dropped 2 bases, with 1 base sitting between them. Germline lookup yields CDR1 KGHDR and CDR2 SFDVKD. The CDR3 extends over 11 amino acids. In DNA, the CDR3 is TGTGCCACCAGTGATCCCTACGAGCAGTACTTC. Amino acid sequence: CATSDPYEQYF.

The chain links TRBV2 to TRBJ1-3; 7 nucleotides match TRBD1. Per germline, CDR1 SNHLY and CDR2 FYNNEI. The junction had 7 bases not matched to a gene; V was cut back by 8 bases and J by 0 bases. This CDR3 has 15 residues. This chain's CDR3 is CASGQGVNSGNTIYF. In nucleotides, the CDR3 is TGTGCCAGCGGGCAGGGGGTTAACTCTGGAAACACCATATATTTT.

CDR3 loop: CSAGGAGGGFTDTQYF. The CDR3 DNA follows: TGCAGTGCTGGTGGCGCGGGGGGGGGCTTCACAGATACGCAGTATTTT. The chain is built from TRBV20-1 and TRBJ2-3; 9 bases map to TRBD2. In germline, CDR1 is DFQATT, CDR2 SNEGSKA (reference sequence). Unmatched junction bases numbered 11, after V lost 5 bases and J lost 2 bases. The CDR3 length is 16 residues.

This clone was seen a few times. J is TRBJ2-1 and V is TRBV29-1; 10 nucleotides match TRBD1. The CDR3 spans 13 residues. Germline CDR1 SQVTM, CDR2 ANQGSEA. Trimming cost V 7 bases and J 3 bases; bases outside gene matches: 3. The chain's CDR3 is CSAGTGDYNEQFF. The CDR3 DNA sequence: TGCAGCGCCGGGACAGGGGACTACAATGAGCAGTTCTTC.

The chain couples TRBV27 to TRBJ1-2; D call uncertain. Looked up from germline, CDR1 is MNHEY and CDR2 is SMNVEV (reference sequence). V dropped 2 bases and J dropped 4 bases, with 8 bases sitting between them. This CDR3 spans 13 amino acids. CDR3 coding DNA: TGTGCCAGCAGTTTAGTAAGAGGCTATGGCTACACCTTC. This sequence encodes CASSLVRGYGYTF.

V usage is TRBV19 and J usage is TRBJ2-7; D possibly corresponds to TRBD2 (6 bases). V was trimmed by 8 bases and J by 4 bases, leaving 6 bases between them. The CDR3 is 10 residues long. Looked up from germline, CDR1 is LNHDA and CDR2 is SQIVND (reference sequence). The DNA of the CDR3 is TGTGCCAGTGGGGGGTACGAGCAGTACTTC. This sequence encodes CASGGYEQYF.

The CDR3 here is CASSVGLAGGPSETQYF. The CDR3, as DNA: TGTGCCAGCAGCGTAGGACTAGCGGGAGGGCCTTCGGAGACCCAGTACTTC. This rearrangement joins TRBV9 to TRBJ2-5; 14 nucleotides agree with TRBD2. This CDR3 has 17 residues. V shed 0 bases and J 5 bases; nucleotides not matched to a gene: 6. Per the germline V gene, CDR1 is SGDLS and CDR2 is YYNGEE.

This rearrangement joins TRBV28 to TRBJ1-2; TRBD1 agrees at 7 bases. Germline V gene sequence: CDR1 MDHEN, CDR2 SYDVKM. J lost 2 bases, V lost 6 bases, and 15 bases had no gene match. This CDR3 has 17 amino acids. The CDR3 coding sequence is TGTGCCAGCAGCTCCACCATCCAAGGGGGACAGAACTATGGCTACACCTTC. Translation gives CASSSTIQGGQNYGYTF.

The chain carries TRBV7-2 and TRBJ2-3; D is uncertain. The CDR3 contains 11 residues. V was cut by 3 bases and J by 4 bases, with 2 bases left in between. Germline V gives CDR1 SGHTA, CDR2 FQGNSA. CDR3 in DNA: TGTGCCAGCAGCTTGTCAGATACGCAGTATTTT. It is translated as CASSLSDTQYF.

Here the CDR3 reads CAISESSGSETQYF. As DNA, the CDR3 is TGTGCCATCAGTGAGTCGTCGGGCTCGGAGACCCAGTACTTC. The rearrangement joins TRBV10-3 to TRBJ2-5; D is ambiguous. CDR3 length: 14 residues. The germline V gene has CDR1 ENHRY and CDR2 SYGVKD. The V gene lost 0 bases and the J gene lost 5 bases, with 10 bases spanning the gap.

This rearrangement joins TRBV9 to TRBJ2-3; 7 bases align to TRBD1. V was pared by 4 bases and J by 9 bases, with 14 bases of the junction left unmatched. CDR1 and CDR2 (germline): SGDLS, YYNGEE. The CDR3 has 15 residues. CDR3 nucleotide sequence: TGTGCCAGCAGCCCCGACTATTCGGGACAGAGAACGCAGTATTTT. Amino acid sequence: CASSPDYSGQRTQYF.

The rearrangement uses TRBV7-2 and TRBJ1-1, with D unclear. V was trimmed by 4 bases and J by 0 bases, leaving 9 bases between them. The CDR3 consists of 14 residues. The germline CDR1 and CDR2 sequences are SGHTA and FQGNSA. CDR3 DNA sequence: TGTGCCAGCAGCTCTAAAGGGATGAACACTGAAGCTTTCTTT. It encodes CASSSKGMNTEAFF. Filled out from reference TRBV7-2 and TRBJ1-1, the complete variable domain reads GAGVSQSPSNKVTEKGKDVELRCDPISGHTALYWYRQSLGQGLEFLIYFQGNSAPDKSGLPSDRFSAERTGGSVSTLTIQRTQQEDSAVYLCASSSKGMNTEAFFGQGTRLTVV.